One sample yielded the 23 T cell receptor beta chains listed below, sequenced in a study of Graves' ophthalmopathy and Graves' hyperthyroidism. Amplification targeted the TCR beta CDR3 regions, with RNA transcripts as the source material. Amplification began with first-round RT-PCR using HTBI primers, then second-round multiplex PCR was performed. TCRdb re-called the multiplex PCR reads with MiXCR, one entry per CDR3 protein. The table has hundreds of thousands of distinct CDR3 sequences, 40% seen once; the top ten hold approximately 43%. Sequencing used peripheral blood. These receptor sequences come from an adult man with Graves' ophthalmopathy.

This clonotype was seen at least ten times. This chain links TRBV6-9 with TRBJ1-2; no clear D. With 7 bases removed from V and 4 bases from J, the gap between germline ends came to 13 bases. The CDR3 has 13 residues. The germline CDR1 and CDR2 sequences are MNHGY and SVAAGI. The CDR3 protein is CASNSRMIYGYTF. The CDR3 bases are TGTGCCAGCAACTCCCGCATGATCTATGGCTACACCTTC.

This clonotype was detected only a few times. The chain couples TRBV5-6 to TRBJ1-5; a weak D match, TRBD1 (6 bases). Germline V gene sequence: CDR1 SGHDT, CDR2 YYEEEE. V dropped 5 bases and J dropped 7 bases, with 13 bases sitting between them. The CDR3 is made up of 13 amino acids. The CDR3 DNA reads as TGTGCCAGCAGTTGGGGGAGGGGGCAGCCCCAGCATTTT. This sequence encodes CASSWGRGQPQHF.

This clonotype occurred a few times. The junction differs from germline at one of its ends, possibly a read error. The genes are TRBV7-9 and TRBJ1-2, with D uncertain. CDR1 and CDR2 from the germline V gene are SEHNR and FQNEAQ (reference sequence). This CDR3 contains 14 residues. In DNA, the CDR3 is TGTGCCAGCAGACCCCGTGACCTAAACTCTGGCTACACCTTC. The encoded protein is CASRPRDLNSGYTF.

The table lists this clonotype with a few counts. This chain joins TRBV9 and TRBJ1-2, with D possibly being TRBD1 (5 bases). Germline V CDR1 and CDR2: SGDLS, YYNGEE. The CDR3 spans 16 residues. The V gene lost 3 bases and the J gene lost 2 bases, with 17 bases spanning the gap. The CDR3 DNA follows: TGTGCCAGCAGCGCTTACGAAACAGGACTGAACTATGGCTACACCTTC. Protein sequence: CASSAYETGLNYGYTF.

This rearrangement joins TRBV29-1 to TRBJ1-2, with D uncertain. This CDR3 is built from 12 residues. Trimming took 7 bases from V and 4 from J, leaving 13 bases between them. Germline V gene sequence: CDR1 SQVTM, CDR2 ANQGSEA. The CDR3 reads CSGSLKSYGYTF. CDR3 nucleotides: TGCAGCGGCTCCCTCAAGAGCTATGGCTACACCTTC.

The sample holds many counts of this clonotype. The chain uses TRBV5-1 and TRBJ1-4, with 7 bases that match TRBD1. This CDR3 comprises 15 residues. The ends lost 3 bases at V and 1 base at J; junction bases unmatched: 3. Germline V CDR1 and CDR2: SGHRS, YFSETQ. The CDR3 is CASSSTGVTNEKLFF. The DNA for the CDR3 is TGCGCCAGCAGCTCTACAGGGGTAACTAATGAAAAACTGTTTTTT.

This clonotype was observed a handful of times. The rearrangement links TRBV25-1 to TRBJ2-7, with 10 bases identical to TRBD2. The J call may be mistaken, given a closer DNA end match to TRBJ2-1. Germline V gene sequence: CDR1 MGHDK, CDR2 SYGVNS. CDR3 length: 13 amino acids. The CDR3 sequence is CASSAGLANEQFF. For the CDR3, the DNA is TGTGCCAGCAGTGCGGGACTAGCGAATGAGCAGTTCTTC.

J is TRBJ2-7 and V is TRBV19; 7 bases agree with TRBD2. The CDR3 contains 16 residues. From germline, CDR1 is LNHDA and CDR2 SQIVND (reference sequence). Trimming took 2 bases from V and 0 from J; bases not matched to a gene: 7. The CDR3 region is CASSIRLASSSYEQYF. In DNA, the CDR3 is TGTGCCAGTAGTATACGACTAGCTAGCAGCTCCTACGAGCAGTACTTC.

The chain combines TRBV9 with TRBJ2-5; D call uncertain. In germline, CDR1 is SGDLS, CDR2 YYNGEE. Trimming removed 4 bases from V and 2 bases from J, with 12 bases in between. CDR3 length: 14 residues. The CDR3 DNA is TGTGCCAGCAGCCACGTCCACGAGCAAGAGACCCAGTACTTC. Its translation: CASSHVHEQETQYF.

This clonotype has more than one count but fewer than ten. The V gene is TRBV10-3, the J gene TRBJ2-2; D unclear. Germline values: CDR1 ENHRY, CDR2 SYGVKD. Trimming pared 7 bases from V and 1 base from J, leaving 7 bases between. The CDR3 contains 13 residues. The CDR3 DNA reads TGTGCCATCATCACAGAGAACACCGGGGAGCTGTTTTTT. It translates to CAIITENTGELFF.

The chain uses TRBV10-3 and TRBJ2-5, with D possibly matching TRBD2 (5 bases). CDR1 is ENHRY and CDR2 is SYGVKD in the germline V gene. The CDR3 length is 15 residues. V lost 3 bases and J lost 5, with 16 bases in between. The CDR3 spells CAISDAGGHNETQYF. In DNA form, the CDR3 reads TGTGCCATCAGTGACGCGGGCGGGCACAATGAGACCCAGTACTTC.

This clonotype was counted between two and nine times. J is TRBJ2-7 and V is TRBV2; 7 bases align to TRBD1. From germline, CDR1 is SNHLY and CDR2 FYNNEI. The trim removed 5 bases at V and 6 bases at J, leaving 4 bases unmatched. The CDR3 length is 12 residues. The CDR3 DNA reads TGTGCCAGCAGTCCCCACAGGGGCGAGCAGTACTTC. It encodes CASSPHRGEQYF.

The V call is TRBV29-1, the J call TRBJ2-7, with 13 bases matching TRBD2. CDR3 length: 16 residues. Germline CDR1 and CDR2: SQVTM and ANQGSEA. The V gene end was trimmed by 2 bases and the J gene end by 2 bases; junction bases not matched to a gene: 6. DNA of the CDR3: TGCAGCGTTGAAACGGGACTAGCGGGACCCACCTACGAGCAGTACTTC. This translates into CSVETGLAGPTYEQYF.

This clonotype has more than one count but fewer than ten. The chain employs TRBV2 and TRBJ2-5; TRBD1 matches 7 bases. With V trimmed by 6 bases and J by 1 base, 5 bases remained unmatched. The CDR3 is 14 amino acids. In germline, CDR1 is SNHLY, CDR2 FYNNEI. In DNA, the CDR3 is TGTGCCAGCAGGGCCGGGACAGCCCAAGAGACCCAGTACTTC. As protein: CASRAGTAQETQYF.

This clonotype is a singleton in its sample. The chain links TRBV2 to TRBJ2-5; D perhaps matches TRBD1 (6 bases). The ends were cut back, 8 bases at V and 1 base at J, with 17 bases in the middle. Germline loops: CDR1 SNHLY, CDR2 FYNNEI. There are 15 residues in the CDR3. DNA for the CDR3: TGTGCCAGCCGCACAGGGACGGTGGTCCAAGAGACCCAGTACTTC. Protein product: CASRTGTVVQETQYF.

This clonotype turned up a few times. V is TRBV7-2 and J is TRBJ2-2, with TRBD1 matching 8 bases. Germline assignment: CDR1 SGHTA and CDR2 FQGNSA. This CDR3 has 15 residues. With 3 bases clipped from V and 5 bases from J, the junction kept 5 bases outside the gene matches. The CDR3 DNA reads TGTGCCAGCAGCTTCGACAGGGGTGGGACCGGGGAGCTGTTTTTT. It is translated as CASSFDRGGTGELFF. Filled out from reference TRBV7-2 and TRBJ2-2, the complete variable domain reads GAGVSQSPSNKVTEKGKDVELRCDPISGHTALYWYRQSLGQGLEFLIYFQGNSAPDKSGLPSDRFSAERTGGSVSTLTIQRTQQEDSAVYLCASSFDRGGTGELFFGEGSRLTVL.

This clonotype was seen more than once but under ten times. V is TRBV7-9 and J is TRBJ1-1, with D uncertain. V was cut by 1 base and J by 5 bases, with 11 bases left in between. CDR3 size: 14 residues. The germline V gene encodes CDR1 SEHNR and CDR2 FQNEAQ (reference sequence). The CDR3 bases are TGTGCCAGCAGCTTAGGGGCGGCGCGTACTGAAGCTTTCTTT. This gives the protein CASSLGAARTEAFF.

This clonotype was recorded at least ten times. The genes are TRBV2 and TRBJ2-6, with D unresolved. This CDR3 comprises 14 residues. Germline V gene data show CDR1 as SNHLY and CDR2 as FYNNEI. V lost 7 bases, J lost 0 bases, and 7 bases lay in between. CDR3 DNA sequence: TGTGCCAGCAAGCATGACTCTGGGGCCAACGTCCTGACTTTC. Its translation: CASKHDSGANVLTF.

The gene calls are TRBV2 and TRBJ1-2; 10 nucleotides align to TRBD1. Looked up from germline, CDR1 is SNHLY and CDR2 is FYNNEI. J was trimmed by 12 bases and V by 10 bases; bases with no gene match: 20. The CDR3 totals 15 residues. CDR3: CAIDTGTGANSGNTF. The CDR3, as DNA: TGTGCCATCGATACCGGGACAGGGGCGAACTCTGGAAACACCTTC.

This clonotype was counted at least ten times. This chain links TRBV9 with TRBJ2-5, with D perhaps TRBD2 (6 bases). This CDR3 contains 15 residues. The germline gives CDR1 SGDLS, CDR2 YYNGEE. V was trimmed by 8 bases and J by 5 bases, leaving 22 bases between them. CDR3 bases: TGTGCCAGTACCGCTGGGCGGGATCATTGGGAGACCCAGTACTTC. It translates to CASTAGRDHWETQYF.

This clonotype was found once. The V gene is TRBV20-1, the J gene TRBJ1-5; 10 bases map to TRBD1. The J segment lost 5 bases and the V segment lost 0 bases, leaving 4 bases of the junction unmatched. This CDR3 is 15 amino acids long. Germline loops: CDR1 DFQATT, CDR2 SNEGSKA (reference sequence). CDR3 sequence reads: CSARDQGTGDQPQHF. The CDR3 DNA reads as TGCAGTGCTAGAGATCAAGGGACAGGGGATCAGCCCCAGCATTTT.

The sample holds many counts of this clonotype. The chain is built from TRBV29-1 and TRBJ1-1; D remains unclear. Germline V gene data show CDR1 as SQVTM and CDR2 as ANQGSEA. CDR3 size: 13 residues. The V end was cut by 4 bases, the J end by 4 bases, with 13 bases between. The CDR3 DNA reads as TGCAGCGTTGTGTCAACGGGGAGCACTGAAGCTTTCTTT. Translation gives CSVVSTGSTEAFF.

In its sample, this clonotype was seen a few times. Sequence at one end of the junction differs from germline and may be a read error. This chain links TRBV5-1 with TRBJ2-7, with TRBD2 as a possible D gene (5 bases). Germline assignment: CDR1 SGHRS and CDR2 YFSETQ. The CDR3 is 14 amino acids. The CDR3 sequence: CASSLAVRDYEQYF. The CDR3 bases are TGTGCCAGCAGTTTAGCCGTTCGGGACTACGAGCAGTACTTC.